There are many counts of the clone carrying this T cell receptor beta chain. Its antigen is unknown. The sample belongs to a study of T cells after yellow fever vaccination. V lost 0 bases to trimming and J lost 7 bases, with 7 bases between them. CDR1 and CDR2 from the germline V gene are KGHSH and LQKENI. The CDR3 has 13 residues. Study-wide points: Most primary-vaccination clones recurred post-booster (under 98% CD4, around 88% CD8). Contaminants from the bulk population, in the form of abundant clonotypes, could be found in FACS-sorted repertoires. A weaker but faster secondary response was observed, peaking on day 5 versus 15.

TCRdb ran MiXCR on the 5' RACE reads and lists one entry per CDR3 protein. Of 500,000 to 700,000 distinct CDR3 sequences listed, around 21% are singletons. This sequence originates from a man aged 25-45 years who received the YFV17D yellow fever vaccine. This sample comprised PBMCs, obtained 15 days after the yellow fever booster vaccination. The rearrangement links TRBV18 to TRBJ2-1; possibly TRBD2 for D (6 bases). The CDR3 DNA follows: TGTGCCAGCTCACCACCGGGAGGTAATGAGCAGTTCTTC. Translation gives CASSPPGGNEQFF.